This T cell receptor (beta chain) is from a study of cytomegalovirus exposure and HLA in healthy donors. At the level of the study: Earlier sequencing of about 179 million T cells yielded approximately 100 million unique TCR beta sequences.

As regards this clone: Antigen specificity is unknown.

A multiplex PCR was run with 60 Vbeta primers and 13 Jbeta primers. This table comes from immunoSEQ multiplex PCR, and its TCRdb copy is limited to in-frame clones, with some not included. The sample has some 160,000 clones; 60% to 85% are singletons. The CDR3 has 14 amino acids. Germline CDR1 and CDR2: LNHNV and YYDKDF (reference sequence). The trim removed 3 bases at V and 3 bases at J, leaving 2 bases unmatched. The study's findings and limits: In an earlier analysis, in under 700 donors, most V segments appeared productive either ~87% or ~30% of the time. As a later analysis showed, a missense DCLRE1C variant was linked to trimming of TCR beta V- and J-genes. Likely technical artifact: a cluster of highly shared sequence variants.

The rearrangement joins TRBV15 to TRBJ2-5; TRBD2 aligns across 9 bases. The source is a man in his fifties or sixties in good health and CMV-seropositive. Specimen: PBMCs. The CDR3 here is CATSRTSGKETQYF. Written as DNA, the CDR3 is TGTGCCACCAGCAGGACTAGCGGTAAAGAGACCCAGTACTTC.